The subject of this entry is one TCR beta chain. Trimming pared 6 bases from V and 5 bases from J, leaving 23 bases between. The CDR3 is made up of 17 amino acids. Germline V gene lookup returns CDR1 SGHVS and CDR2 FQNEAQ. The data derive from a study of radiotherapy plus CTLA-4 blockade in lung cancer. This table comes from immunoSEQ multiplex PCR, and its TCRdb copy is limited to in-frame clones, with some not included. The table shows around 26,000 clones, with 71% occurring only once. This specimen consisted of peripheral blood, obtained from a patient treated with radiotherapy plus ipilimumab. The sequence derives from a human donor with non-small cell lung cancer whose response to radiotherapy plus ipilimumab could not be evaluated. V and J are TRBV7-8 and TRBJ2-1, with D tentatively TRBD2 (6 bases). The CDR3 reads CASSPGRAAWGDNEQFF. The CDR3 nucleotides are TGTGCCAGCAGTCCTGGACGGGCGGCTTGGGGGGACAATGAGCAGTTCTTC.